This entry features one T cell receptor (beta chain) sequence. No antigen is known for it. V was shortened by 5 bases and J by 0 bases, with 8 bases between the two germline ends. Germline V gene data show CDR1 as SNHLY and CDR2 as FYNNEI. The CDR3 is 14 amino acids. Only in-frame clones appear in the TCRdb table, and some are missing; sequencing was by immunoSEQ multiplex PCR. The sample carries 85,000 to 120,000 clones, 70% to 90% recorded once. These data come from a study of T cell responses to AZD1222 COVID-19 vaccine. Study results and limitations: White British donors predominated, females outnumbered males, and clonal diversity was possibly underestimated. The span of vaccine-associated CD4 TCRs extended across spike, with dominance at 160-218 and 743-854.

The sequenced sample was peripheral blood, obtained on day 0 of AZD1222 vaccination. This TCR derives from an adult in good health. The chain uses TRBV2 and TRBJ1-5; the D gene is possibly TRBD1 (6 bases). CDR3 DNA: TGTGCCAGCAGTACACAGGGTAGCAATCAGCCCCAGCATTTT. The encoded protein is CASSTQGSNQPQHF.